Each of the 14 T cell receptor beta chains below was sequenced from the same sample in a study of Tregs in tolerant kidney transplant recipients. Measured with immunoSEQ multiplex PCR; TCRdb has only the in-frame clones, and not every one. The sample shows more than 60,000 clones, around 98% of them seen only once. The material was CD4+ T cells from blood, obtained before the transplant. These receptors were collected from a human donor who received a combined kidney and bone marrow transplant.

The V and J genes are TRBV11-3 and TRBJ2-4, with D possibly TRBD2 on 5 matching bases. Trimming left V 2 bases short and J 7 bases short, with 15 bases between. The CDR3 sequence is 15 residues long. Germline-derived CDR1 and CDR2 are SGHNT and YENEEA. CDR3 region: CASSLMVGAANIQYF. The CDR3 DNA follows: TGTGCCAGCAGCTTAATGGTGGGAGCGGCCAACATTCAGTACTTC.

The chain carries TRBV19 and TRBJ1-4, with TRBD1 matching over 7 bases. CDR3 length: 15 amino acids. Germline values: CDR1 LNHDA, CDR2 SQIVND (reference sequence). Unmatched junction bases numbered 10, after V lost 6 bases and J lost 6 bases. CDR3 sequence reads: CASRSGSTGHEKLFF. As DNA, the CDR3 is TGTGCCAGTAGGAGTGGATCGACAGGGCATGAAAAACTGTTTTTT.

The chain carries TRBV7-3 and TRBJ2-1, with D tentatively TRBD1 (6 bases). This CDR3 comprises 15 residues. CDR1 and CDR2 (germline): SGHTA, FQGTGA. The V end was cut by 2 bases, the J end by 0 bases, with 8 bases between. CDR3 residues: CASSLGTSSYNEQFF. CDR3 bases: TGTGCCAGCAGCTTAGGGACAAGCTCCTACAATGAGCAGTTCTTC.

In DNA, the CDR3 is TGTGCCTGGGCCCGGGACAGGGTTTCAAAAATGAACACTGAAGCTTTCTTT. This sequence encodes CAWARDRVSKMNTEAFF. The chain links TRBV30 to TRBJ1-1, with TRBD1 matching 9 bases. The germline V gene encodes CDR1 GTSNPN and CDR2 SVGIG (reference sequence). J was trimmed by 0 bases and V by 5 bases; bases with no gene match: 13. This CDR3 contains 17 residues.

This chain links TRBV7-9 with TRBJ2-3; 11 nucleotides line up with TRBD2. Trimming took 5 bases from V and 8 from J; bases not matched to a gene: 12. CDR3 size: 16 residues. CDR1 is SEHNR and CDR2 is FQNEAQ in the germline V gene (reference sequence). CDR3 coding DNA: TGTGCCAGCAGCCGGACTAGCGGGTTAACCAGGGGTACGCAGTATTTT. Protein product: CASSRTSGLTRGTQYF.

The chain is built from TRBV28 and TRBJ1-2; 7 nucleotides align to TRBD1. J lost 7 bases, V lost 5 bases, and 4 bases had no gene match. The CDR3 extends over 12 amino acids. Germline V gene lookup returns CDR1 MDHEN and CDR2 SYDVKM. This CDR3 is CASSGDRPGYTF. The CDR3, as DNA: TGTGCCAGCAGTGGGGACAGACCTGGCTACACCTTC.

The V and J genes are TRBV5-4 and TRBJ2-7; unclear D gene. From germline, CDR1 is SGHNT and CDR2 YYREEE (reference sequence). The CDR3 sequence is 15 residues long. With 5 bases removed from V and 0 bases from J, the gap between germline ends came to 15 bases. CDR3 loop: CASRGEPADSYEQYF. The CDR3 coding sequence is TGTGCCAGCAGAGGAGAGCCGGCGGACTCCTACGAGCAGTACTTC.

V is TRBV7-8 and J is TRBJ1-1; 7 bases are a match to TRBD1. Losses at the gene ends were 5 bases for V and 0 bases for J; bases not matched to a gene: 12. CDR1 is SGHVS, CDR2 FQNEAQ, per germline. The CDR3 length is 17 residues. The CDR3 nucleotides are TGTGCCAGCAGCACACGACAGGGCTATCGGATGAACACTGAAGCTTTCTTT. This translates into CASSTRQGYRMNTEAFF.

The V and J genes are TRBV7-9 and TRBJ2-6, with a weak D call TRBD2 (6 bases). The germline V gene encodes CDR1 SEHNR and CDR2 FQNEAQ (reference sequence). This CDR3 has 15 residues. V was clipped by 4 bases and J by 2 bases, with 9 bases between them. CDR3 DNA sequence: TGTGCCAGCAGCTGGGGGGAACCTGGGGCCAACGTCCTGACTTTC. Residues: CASSWGEPGANVLTF.

V usage is TRBV19 and J usage is TRBJ2-1, with 10 bases aligning to TRBD2. This CDR3 is built from 15 residues. The ends lost 3 bases at V and 8 bases at J; junction bases unmatched: 7. Per germline, CDR1 LNHDA and CDR2 SQIVND (reference sequence). The CDR3 DNA is TGTGCCAGTAGTATTTGGAGCGGGGGGGCGGATGAGCAGTTCTTC. Translated: CASSIWSGGADEQFF.

The rearrangement uses TRBV5-1 and TRBJ2-2; possible D gene TRBD1, 5 bases. With 6 bases removed from V and 3 bases from J, the gap between germline ends came to 15 bases. The CDR3 loop spans 15 amino acids. CDR1 and CDR2 from the germline V gene are SGHRS and YFSETQ. CDR3 protein: CASNVMGPDTGELFF. The CDR3 region has the DNA TGCGCCAGCAACGTAATGGGGCCGGACACCGGGGAGCTGTTTTTT.

This clone appeared a single time. J is TRBJ2-1 and V is TRBV2; D not resolved. The V gene lost 6 bases and the J gene lost 4 bases, with 16 bases spanning the gap. The CDR3 extends over 15 amino acids. CDR1 and CDR2 (germline): SNHLY, FYNNEI. CDR3 nucleotides: TGTGCCAGCAGCCCTAGTTGGATGTCTTACAATGAGCAGTTCTTC. Its translation is CASSPSWMSYNEQFF.

The rearrangement links TRBV14 to TRBJ2-7; perhaps TRBD1 as D (6 bases). The V end lost 4 bases, the J end lost 3 bases, and 13 bases lay between the germline ends. This CDR3 is 14 amino acids long. Germline CDR1 and CDR2: SGHDN and FVKESK. In DNA form, the CDR3 reads TGTGCCAGCAGCCTATTAGGGGGAGTCTACGAGCAGTACTTC. Translating it yields CASSLLGGVYEQYF.

This sequence joins TRBV7-9 and TRBJ1-4, with a weak D call TRBD1 (5 bases). The germline V gene encodes CDR1 SEHNR and CDR2 FQNEAQ (reference sequence). The V and J ends lost 2 bases and 4 bases respectively, with 11 bases between them. The CDR3 extends over 15 amino acids. CDR3 nucleotides: TGTGCCAGCAGCTTACTTCAGGGCGGTAATGAAAAACTGTTTTTT. This gives the protein CASSLLQGGNEKLFF.